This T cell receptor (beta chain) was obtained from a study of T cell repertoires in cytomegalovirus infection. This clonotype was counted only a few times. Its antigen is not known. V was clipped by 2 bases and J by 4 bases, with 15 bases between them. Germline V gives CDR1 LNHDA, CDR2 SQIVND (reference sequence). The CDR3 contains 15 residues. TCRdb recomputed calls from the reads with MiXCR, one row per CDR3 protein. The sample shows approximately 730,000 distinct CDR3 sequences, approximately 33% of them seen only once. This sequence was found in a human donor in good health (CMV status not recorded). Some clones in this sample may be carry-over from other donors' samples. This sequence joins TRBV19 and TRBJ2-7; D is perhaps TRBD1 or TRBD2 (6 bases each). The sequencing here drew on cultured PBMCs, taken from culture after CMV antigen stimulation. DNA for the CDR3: TGTGCCAGTAGTATATCCGGGGGCAAATCGTACGAGCAGTACTTC. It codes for CASSISGGKSYEQYF.